A selection of T cell receptor beta chains follows, all from one sample in a study of T cells in Graves' hyperthyroidism and ophthalmopathy. TCRdb re-analysed the multiplex PCR reads in MiXCR, keeping a single row per CDR3 protein. The top ten clones hold approximately 26% of a sample with about half a million distinct CDR3 sequences, roughly 20% of them seen once. Sequenced material: blood. The receptors were sampled from a man between 18 and 29 years old with Graves' hyperthyroidism. CDR3s include the opening cysteine and the closing phenylalanine or tryptophan. D genes are given only for firm matches. Clone size, where shown, is once, few, many, or a class for clones that have expanded.

D: .
V: TRBV28
J: TRBJ2-7
size: .
CDR3: CASNQGIFEQYF
DNA: TGTGCCAGCAACCAGGGCATATTTGAGCAGTACTTC

D: TRBD2
V: TRBV6-5
J: TRBJ2-5
size: many
CDR3: CASSSQGAGRGGTQYF
DNA: TGTGCCAGCAGTTCCCAGGGAGCGGGGAGGGGAGGGACCCAGTACTTC

D: TRBD1
V: TRBV6-5
J: TRBJ1-2
size: many
CDR3: CASSRVWGQGGGYTF
DNA: TGTGCCAGCAGTCGCGTTTGGGGACAGGGTGGTGGCTACACCTTC

D: TRBD2
V: TRBV28
J: TRBJ2-2
size: many
CDR3: CASRPGGGGELFF
DNA: TGTGCCAGCAGACCAGGCGGGGGCGGGGAGCTGTTTTTT

D: .
V: TRBV6-2/TRBV6-3
J: TRBJ2-3
size: few
CDR3: CASRPDHPANTQYF
DNA: TGTGCCAGCAGACCCGATCACCCCGCTAATACGCAGTATTTT

D: .
V: TRBV20-1
J: TRBJ2-7
size: many
CDR3: CSAKPGQRSEQYF
DNA: TGCAGTGCTAAACCGGGACAAAGGTCCGAGCAGTACTTC

D: TRBD1
V: TRBV20-1
J: TRBJ2-2
size: many
CDR3: CSARDRRGLTNTGELFF
DNA: TGCAGTGCTAGAGATCGAAGGGGGCTGACAAACACCGGGGAGCTGTTTTTT

D: .
V: TRBV3-1
J: TRBJ2-2
size: few
CDR3: CASSQRTRGNTGELFF
DNA: TGTGCCAGCAGCCAGAGGACCAGGGGGAACACCGGGGAGCTGTTTTTT

D: .
V: TRBV28
J: TRBJ1-2
size: many
CDR3: CASRDSGINYGYTF
DNA: TGTGCCAGCAGGGACTCGGGGATAAACTATGGCTACACCTTC

D: .
V: TRBV5-1
J: TRBJ2-2
size: few
CDR3: CASSPLTVGELFF
DNA: TGCGCCAGCAGCCCCCTGACGGTCGGGGAGCTGTTTTTT

D: TRBD1
V: TRBV6-1
J: TRBJ1-5
size: many
CDR3: CASSARGRSNQPQHF
DNA: TGTGCCAGCAGTGCCAGGGGGCGAAGCAATCAGCCCCAGCATTTT

D: .
V: TRBV20-1
J: TRBJ1-5
size: many
CDR3: CSARAINQPQHF
DNA: TGCAGTGCTAGAGCTATCAATCAGCCCCAGCATTTT

D: .
V: TRBV6-1
J: TRBJ2-5
size: many
CDR3: CASSEMGREETQYF
DNA: TGTGCCAGCAGTGAAATGGGCAGGGAAGAGACCCAGTACTTC

D: .
V: TRBV29-1
J: TRBJ2-2
size: once
CDR3: CSGIRGGRTGELFF
DNA: TGCAGCGGCATCAGGGGGGGTCGCACCGGGGAGCTGTTTTTT

D: TRBD2
V: TRBV19
J: TRBJ2-5
size: many
CDR3: CASSPTGGMGETQYF
DNA: TGTGCCAGTAGCCCTACCGGGGGGATGGGAGAGACCCAGTACTTC

D: .
V: TRBV12-3/TRBV12-4
J: TRBJ1-6
size: .
CDR3: CASSGDIPTNSPLHF
DNA: TGTGCCAGCAGTGGGGACATCCCCACTAATTCACCCCTCCACTTT

D: .
V: TRBV18
J: TRBJ2-5
size: many
CDR3: CASSPLGTLETQYF
DNA: TGTGCCAGCTCACCACTGGGGACCCTGGAGACCCAGTACTTC

D: .
V: TRBV20-1
J: TRBJ1-1
size: many
CDR3: CSAASGAQVPNTEAFF
DNA: TGCAGTGCTGCTTCGGGGGCACAGGTGCCTAACACTGAAGCTTTCTTT

D: TRBD1
V: TRBV5-6
J: TRBJ1-2
size: many
CDR3: CASSLQQGDNGYTF
DNA: TGTGCCAGCAGCTTGCAACAGGGGGACAATGGCTACACCTTC

D: .
V: TRBV6-2/TRBV6-3
J: TRBJ1-1
size: few
CDR3: CASTPGDMNTEAFF
DNA: TGTGCCAGCACCCCGGGGGACATGAACACTGAAGCTTTCTTT

D: .
V: TRBV10-1
J: TRBJ1-1
size: many
CDR3: CASSEVKTASTEAFF
DNA: TGCGCCAGCAGTGAGGTAAAGACAGCCAGCACTGAAGCTTTCTTT

D: .
V: TRBV7-9
J: TRBJ1-1
size: many
CDR3: CATATNTEAFF
DNA: TGTGCCACCGCTACTAACACTGAAGCTTTCTTT

D: .
V: TRBV24-1
J: TRBJ1-1
size: many
CDR3: CATSAGGQAFF
DNA: TGTGCCACCAGTGCGGGGGGCCAAGCTTTCTTT

D: TRBD1
V: TRBV11-3
J: TRBJ1-5
size: few
CDR3: CASSLDRGANQPQHF
DNA: TGTGCCAGCAGCTTAGACAGGGGGGCCAATCAGCCCCAGCATTTT

D: TRBD1
V: TRBV28
J: TRBJ2-7
size: many
CDR3: CASSFGGTGTYEQYF
DNA: TGTGCCAGCAGTTTCGGAGGGACAGGGACCTACGAGCAGTACTTC